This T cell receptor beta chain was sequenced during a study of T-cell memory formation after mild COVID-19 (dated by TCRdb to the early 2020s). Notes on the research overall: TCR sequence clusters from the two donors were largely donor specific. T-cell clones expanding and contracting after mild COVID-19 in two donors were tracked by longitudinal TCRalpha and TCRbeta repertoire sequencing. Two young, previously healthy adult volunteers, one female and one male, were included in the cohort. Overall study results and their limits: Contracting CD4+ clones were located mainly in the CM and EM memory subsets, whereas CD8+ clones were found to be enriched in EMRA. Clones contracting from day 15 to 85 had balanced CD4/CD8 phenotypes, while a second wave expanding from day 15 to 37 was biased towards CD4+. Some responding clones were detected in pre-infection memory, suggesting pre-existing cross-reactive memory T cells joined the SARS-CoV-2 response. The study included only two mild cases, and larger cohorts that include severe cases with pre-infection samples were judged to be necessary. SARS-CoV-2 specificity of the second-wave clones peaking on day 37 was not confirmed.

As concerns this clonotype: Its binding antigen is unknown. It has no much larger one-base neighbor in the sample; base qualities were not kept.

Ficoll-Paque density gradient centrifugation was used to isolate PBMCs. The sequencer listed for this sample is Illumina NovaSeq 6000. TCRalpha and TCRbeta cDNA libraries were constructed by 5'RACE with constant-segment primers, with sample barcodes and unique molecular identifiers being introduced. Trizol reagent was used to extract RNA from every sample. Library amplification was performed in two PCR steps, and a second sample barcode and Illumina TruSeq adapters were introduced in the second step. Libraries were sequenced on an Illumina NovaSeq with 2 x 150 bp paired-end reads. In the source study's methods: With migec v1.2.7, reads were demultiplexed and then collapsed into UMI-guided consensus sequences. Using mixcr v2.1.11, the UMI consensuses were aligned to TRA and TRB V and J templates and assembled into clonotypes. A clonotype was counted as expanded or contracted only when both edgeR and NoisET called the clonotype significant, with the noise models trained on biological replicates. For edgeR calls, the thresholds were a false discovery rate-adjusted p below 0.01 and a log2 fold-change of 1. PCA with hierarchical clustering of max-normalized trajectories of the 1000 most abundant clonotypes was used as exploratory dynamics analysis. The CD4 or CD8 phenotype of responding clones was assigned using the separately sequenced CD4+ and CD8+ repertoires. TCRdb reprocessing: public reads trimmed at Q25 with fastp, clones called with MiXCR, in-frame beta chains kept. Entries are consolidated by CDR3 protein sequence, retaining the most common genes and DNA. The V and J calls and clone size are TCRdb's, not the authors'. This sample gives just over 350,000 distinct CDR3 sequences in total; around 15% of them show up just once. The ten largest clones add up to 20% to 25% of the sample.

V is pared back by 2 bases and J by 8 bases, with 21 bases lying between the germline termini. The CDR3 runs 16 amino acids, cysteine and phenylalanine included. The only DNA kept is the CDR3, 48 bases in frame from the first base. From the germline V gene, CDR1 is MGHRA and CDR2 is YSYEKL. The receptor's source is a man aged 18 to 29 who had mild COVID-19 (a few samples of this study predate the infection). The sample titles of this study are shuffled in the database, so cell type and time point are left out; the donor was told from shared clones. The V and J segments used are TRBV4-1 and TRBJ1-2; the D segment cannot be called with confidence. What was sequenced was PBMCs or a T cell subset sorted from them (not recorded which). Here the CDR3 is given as CASSQIRRGDDGGYTF. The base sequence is TGCGCCAGCAGCCAAATTCGCCGGGGAGATGATGGGGGCTACACCTTC.